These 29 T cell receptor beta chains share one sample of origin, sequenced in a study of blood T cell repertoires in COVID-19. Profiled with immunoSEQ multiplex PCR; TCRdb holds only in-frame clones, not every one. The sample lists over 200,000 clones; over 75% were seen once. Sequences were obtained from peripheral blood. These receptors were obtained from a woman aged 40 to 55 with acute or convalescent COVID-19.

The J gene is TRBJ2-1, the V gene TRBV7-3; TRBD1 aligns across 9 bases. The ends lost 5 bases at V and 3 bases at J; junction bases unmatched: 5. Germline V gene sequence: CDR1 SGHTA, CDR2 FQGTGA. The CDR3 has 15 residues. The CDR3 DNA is TGTGCCAGCAGCCCCAACAGGGGGCTCTACAATGAGCAGTTCTTC. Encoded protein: CASSPNRGLYNEQFF.

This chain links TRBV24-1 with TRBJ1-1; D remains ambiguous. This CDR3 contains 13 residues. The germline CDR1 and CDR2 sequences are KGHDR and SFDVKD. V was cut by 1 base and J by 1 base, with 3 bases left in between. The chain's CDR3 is CATSDFRNTEAFF. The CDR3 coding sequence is TGTGCCACCAGTGATTTCAGGAACACTGAAGCTTTCTTT.

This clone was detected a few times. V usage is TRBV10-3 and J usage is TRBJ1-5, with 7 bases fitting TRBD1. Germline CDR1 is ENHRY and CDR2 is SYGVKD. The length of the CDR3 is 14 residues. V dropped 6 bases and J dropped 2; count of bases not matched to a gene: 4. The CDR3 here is CAISLQGGNQPQHF. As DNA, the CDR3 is TGTGCCATCAGCCTTCAGGGGGGCAATCAGCCCCAGCATTTT.

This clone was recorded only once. The CDR3 DNA reads TGTGCCTGGGACGAGCGGGGGGCCATCACAGATACGCAGTATTTT. It translates to CAWDERGAITDTQYF. The chain couples TRBV30 to TRBJ2-3; 9 bases map to TRBD2. With 5 bases clipped from V and 2 bases from J, the junction kept 8 bases outside the gene matches. Germline-derived CDR1 and CDR2 are GTSNPN and SVGIG (reference sequence). CDR3 size: 15 residues.

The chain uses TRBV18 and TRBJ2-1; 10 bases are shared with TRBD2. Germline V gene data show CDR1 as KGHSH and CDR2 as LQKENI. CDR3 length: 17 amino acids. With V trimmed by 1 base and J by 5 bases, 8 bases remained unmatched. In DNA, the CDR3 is TGTGCCAGCTCACCACTTGATAGCGGGGGGTCCCACAATGAGCAGTTCTTC. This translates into CASSPLDSGGSHNEQFF. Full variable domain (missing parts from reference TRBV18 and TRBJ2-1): NAGVMQNPRHLVRRRGQEARLRCSPMKGHSHVYWYRQLPEEGLKFMVYLQKENIIDESGMPKERFSAEFPKEGPSILRIQQVVRGDSAAYFCASSPLDSGGSHNEQFFGPGTRLTVL.

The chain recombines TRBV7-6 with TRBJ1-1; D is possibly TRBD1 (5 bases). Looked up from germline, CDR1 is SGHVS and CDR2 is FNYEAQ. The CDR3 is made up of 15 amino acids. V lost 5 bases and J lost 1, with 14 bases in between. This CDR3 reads CASSRLGTPNTEAFF. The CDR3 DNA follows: TGTGCCAGCAGCCGCCTCGGGACTCCGAACACTGAAGCTTTCTTT.

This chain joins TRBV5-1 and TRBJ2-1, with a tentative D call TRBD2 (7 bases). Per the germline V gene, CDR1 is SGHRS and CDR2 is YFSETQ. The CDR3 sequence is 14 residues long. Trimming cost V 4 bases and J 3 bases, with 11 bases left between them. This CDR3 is CASSPGGLYNEQFF. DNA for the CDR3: TGCGCCAGCAGCCCGGGGGGCCTCTACAATGAGCAGTTCTTC. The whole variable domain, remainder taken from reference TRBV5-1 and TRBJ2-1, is KAGVTQTPRYLIKTRGQQVTLSCSPISGHRSVSWYQQTPGQGLQFLFEYFSETQRNKGNFPGRFSGRQFSNSRSEMNVSTLELGDSALYLCASSPGGLYNEQFFGPGTRLTVL.

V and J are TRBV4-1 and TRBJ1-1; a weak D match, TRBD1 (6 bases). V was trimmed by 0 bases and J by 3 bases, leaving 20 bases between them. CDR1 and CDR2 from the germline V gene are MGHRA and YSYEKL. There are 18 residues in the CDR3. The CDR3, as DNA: TGCGCCAGCAGCCAAGAAGAATTAGGGGGGGTCAAAGACACTGAAGCTTTCTTT. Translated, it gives CASSQEELGGVKDTEAFF.

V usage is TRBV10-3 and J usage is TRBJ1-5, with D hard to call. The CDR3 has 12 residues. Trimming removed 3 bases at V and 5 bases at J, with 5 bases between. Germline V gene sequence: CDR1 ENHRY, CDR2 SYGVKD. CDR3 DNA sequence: TGTGCCATCAGTGACAGGTATCAGCCCCAGCATTTT. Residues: CAISDRYQPQHF.

The CDR3 DNA reads as TGCGCCAGCAGCCGCTTCCAGGGGGCCTACGAGCAGTACGTC. Translated, it gives CASSRFQGAYEQYV. The rearrangement joins TRBV4-1 to TRBJ2-7; 7 bases match TRBD1. The germline gives CDR1 MGHRA, CDR2 YSYEKL. V was clipped by 4 bases and J by 2 bases; unmatched bases: 5. This CDR3 spans 14 amino acids.

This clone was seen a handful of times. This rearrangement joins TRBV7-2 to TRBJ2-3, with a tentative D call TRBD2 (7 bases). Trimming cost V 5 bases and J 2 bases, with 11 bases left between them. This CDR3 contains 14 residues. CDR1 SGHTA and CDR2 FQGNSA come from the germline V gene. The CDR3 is CASSPGGITDTQYF. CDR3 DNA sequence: TGTGCCAGCAGCCCGGGGGGCATCACAGATACGCAGTATTTT.

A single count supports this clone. DNA of the CDR3: TGTGCCAGCAGCCCCAGTACAGGGGGGGGACTTAACTATGGCTACACCTTC. Translation: CASSPSTGGGLNYGYTF. The chain uses TRBV7-9 and TRBJ1-2, with TRBD1 matching 8 bases. This CDR3 spans 17 amino acids. Germline-derived CDR1 and CDR2 are SEHNR and FQNEAQ (reference sequence). Germline trimming cut 5 bases from V and 1 base from J; bases unmatched to any gene: 12.

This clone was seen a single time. In nucleotides, the CDR3 is TGTGCCAGCAGTTTTCGGGGGTACACTGAAGCTTTCTTT. Translated, it gives CASSFRGYTEAFF. The V and J genes are TRBV6-5 and TRBJ1-1; perhaps TRBD1 as D (5 bases). The CDR3 is 13 amino acids. The germline gives CDR1 MNHEY, CDR2 SVGAGI. Between the trimmed V and J ends, which lost 4 bases and 3 bases, there was a span of 9 bases.

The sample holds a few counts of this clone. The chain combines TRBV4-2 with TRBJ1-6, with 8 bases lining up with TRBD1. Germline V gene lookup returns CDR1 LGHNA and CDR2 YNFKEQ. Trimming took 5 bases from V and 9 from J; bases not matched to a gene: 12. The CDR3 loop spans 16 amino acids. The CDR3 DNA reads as TGTGCCAGCAGCTATGGGACAGGAGAGTCAGGTTCACCCCTCCACTTT. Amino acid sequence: CASSYGTGESGSPLHF.

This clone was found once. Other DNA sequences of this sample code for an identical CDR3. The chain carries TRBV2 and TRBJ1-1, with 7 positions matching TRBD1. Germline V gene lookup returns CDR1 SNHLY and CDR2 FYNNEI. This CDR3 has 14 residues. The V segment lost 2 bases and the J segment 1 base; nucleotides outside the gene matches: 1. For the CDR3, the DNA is TGTGCCAGCAGTGAACAGGGGGAGAACACTGAAGCTTTCTTT. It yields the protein CASSEQGENTEAFF. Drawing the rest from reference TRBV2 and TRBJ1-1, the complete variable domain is EPEVTQTPSHQVTQMGQEVILRCVPISNHLYFYWYRQILGQKVEFLVSFYNNEISEKSEIFDDQFSVERPDGSNFTLKIRSTKLEDSAMYFCASSEQGENTEAFFGQGTRLTVV.

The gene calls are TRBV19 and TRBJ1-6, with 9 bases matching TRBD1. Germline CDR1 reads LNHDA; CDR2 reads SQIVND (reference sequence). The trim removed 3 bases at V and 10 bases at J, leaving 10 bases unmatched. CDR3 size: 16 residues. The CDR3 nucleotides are TGTGCCAGTAGTATTAACAGGGGGCTTAGAGGGTCACCCCTCCACTTT. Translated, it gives CASSINRGLRGSPLHF.

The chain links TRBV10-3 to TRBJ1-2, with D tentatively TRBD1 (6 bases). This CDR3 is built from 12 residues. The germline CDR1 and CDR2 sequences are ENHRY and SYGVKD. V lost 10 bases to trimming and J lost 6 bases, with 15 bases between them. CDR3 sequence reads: CATYGGQNGYTF. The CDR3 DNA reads TGTGCCACCTACGGGGGGCAAAATGGCTACACCTTC.

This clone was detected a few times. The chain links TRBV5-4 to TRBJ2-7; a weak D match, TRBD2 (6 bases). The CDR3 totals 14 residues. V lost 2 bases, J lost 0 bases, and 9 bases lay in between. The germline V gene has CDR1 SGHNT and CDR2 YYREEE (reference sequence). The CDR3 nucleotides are TGTGCCAGCAGCTTTGCGGGGAGCTCCTACGAGCAGTACGTC. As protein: CASSFAGSSYEQYV.

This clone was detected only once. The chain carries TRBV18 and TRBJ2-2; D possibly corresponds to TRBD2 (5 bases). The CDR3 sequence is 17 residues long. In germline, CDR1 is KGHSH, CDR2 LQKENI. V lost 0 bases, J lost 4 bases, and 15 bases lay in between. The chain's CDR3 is CASSPPAGLLFTGELFF. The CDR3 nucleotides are TGTGCCAGCTCACCACCGGCGGGTCTCCTTTTCACCGGGGAGCTGTTTTTT.

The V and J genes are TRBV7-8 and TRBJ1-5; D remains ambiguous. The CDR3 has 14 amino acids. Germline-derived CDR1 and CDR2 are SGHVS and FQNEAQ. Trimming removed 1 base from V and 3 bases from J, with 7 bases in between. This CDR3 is CASSLGSPNQPQHF. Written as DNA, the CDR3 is TGTGCCAGCAGCTTAGGTAGCCCCAATCAGCCCCAGCATTTT. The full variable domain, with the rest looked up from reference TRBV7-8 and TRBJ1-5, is GAGVSQSPRYKVAKRGQDVALRCDPISGHVSLFWYQQALGQGPEFLTYFQNEAQLDKSGLPSDRFFAERPEGSVSTLKIQRTQQEDSAVYLCASSLGSPNQPQHFGDGTRLSIL.

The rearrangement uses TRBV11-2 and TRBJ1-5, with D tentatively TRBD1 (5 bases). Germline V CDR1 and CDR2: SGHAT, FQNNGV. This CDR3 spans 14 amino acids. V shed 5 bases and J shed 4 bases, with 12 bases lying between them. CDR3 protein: CASSPGHANQPQHF. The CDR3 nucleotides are TGTGCCAGCAGCCCAGGACACGCTAATCAGCCCCAGCATTTT.

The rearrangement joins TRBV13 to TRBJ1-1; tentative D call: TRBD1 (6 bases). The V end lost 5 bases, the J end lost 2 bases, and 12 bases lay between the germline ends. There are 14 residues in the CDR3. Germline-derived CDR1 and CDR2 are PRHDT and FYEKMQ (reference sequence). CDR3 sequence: CASSHRTVNTEAFF. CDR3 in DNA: TGTGCCAGCAGCCACCGGACAGTCAACACTGAAGCTTTCTTT.

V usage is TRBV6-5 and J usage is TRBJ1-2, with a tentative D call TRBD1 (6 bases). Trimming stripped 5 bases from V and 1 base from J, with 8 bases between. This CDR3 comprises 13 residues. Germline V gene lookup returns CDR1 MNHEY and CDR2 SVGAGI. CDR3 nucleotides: TGTGCCAGCAGTCCCAGGGGTAACTATGGCTACACCTTC. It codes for CASSPRGNYGYTF.

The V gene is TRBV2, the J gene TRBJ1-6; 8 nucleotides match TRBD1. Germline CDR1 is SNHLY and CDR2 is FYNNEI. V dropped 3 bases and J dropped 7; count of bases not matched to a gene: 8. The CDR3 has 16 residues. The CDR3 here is CASSDLDRVPNSPLHF. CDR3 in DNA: TGTGCCAGCAGTGACCTGGACAGGGTACCCAATTCACCCCTCCACTTT.

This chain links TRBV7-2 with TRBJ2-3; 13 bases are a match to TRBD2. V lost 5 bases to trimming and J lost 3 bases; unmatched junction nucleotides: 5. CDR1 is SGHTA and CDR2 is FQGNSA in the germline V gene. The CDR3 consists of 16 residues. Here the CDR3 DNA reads TGTGCCAGCAGCAAGACTAGCGGGGGGACGACAGATACGCAGTATTTT. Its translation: CASSKTSGGTTDTQYF.

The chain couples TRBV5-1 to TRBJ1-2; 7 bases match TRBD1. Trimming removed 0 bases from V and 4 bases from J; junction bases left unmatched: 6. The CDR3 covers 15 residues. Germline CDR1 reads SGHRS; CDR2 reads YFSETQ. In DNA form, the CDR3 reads TGCGCCAGCAGCTTGGGACAGGGATCGAGCTATGGCTACACCTTC. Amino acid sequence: CASSLGQGSSYGYTF.

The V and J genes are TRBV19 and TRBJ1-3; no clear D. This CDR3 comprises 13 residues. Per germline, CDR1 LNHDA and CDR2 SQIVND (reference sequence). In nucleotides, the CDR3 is TGTGCTACTAGGCTGACCTCTGGAAACACCATATATTTT. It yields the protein CATRLTSGNTIYF. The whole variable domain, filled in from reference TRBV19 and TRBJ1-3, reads DGGITQSPKYLFRKEGQNVTLSCEQNLNHDAMYWYRQDPGQGLRLIYYSQIVNDFQKGDIAEGYSVSREKKESFPLTVTSAQKNPTAFYLCATRLTSGNTIYFGEGSWLTVV.

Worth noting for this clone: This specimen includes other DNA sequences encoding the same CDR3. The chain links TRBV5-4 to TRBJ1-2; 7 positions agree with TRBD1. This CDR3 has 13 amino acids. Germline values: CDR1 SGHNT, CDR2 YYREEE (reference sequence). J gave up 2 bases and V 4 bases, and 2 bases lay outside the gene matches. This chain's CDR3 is CASSPDRNYGYTF. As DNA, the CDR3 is TGTGCCAGCAGCCCGGACAGGAACTATGGCTACACCTTC.

The CDR3 loop reads CASSYSSAGTEAFF. The DNA of the CDR3 is TGTGCCAGCAGTTACTCGAGTGCAGGCACTGAAGCTTTCTTT. V usage is TRBV6-5 and J usage is TRBJ1-1; D gene unclear. From germline, CDR1 is MNHEY and CDR2 SVGAGI. The CDR3 loop spans 14 amino acids. V was cut by 0 bases and J by 4 bases, with 9 bases left in between.